This T cell receptor beta chain is drawn from a study of blood T cell repertoires in COVID-19. Assay used: immunoSEQ multiplex PCR; TCRdb lists only in-frame clones, some missing. The table includes 95,000 to 100,000 clones, approximately 89% detected once. CDR3 length: 17 residues. Deletions cut 3 bases from V and 2 bases from J, with 14 bases between. The germline V gene encodes CDR1 MDHEN and CDR2 SYDVKM. This rearrangement joins TRBV28 to TRBJ2-6; D is perhaps TRBD1 (7 bases). The clonotype comes from a young woman with acute or convalescent COVID-19. The sample was peripheral blood. The CDR3 bases are TGTGCCAGCAGTTTGGTAGGAGGGGGCACTGGGGCCAACGTCCTGACTTTC. Its protein product is CASSLVGGGTGANVLTF.